Presented here are 19 T cell receptor beta chains from one specimen sequenced in a study of cytomegalovirus exposure and HLA in healthy donors. PCR involved 60 Vbeta and 13 Jbeta primers. This table comes from immunoSEQ multiplex PCR, and its TCRdb copy is limited to in-frame clones, with some not included. The sample holds 110,000 to 150,000 clones; about three quarters are singletons and the top ten take less than 5%. The sample comprised PBMCs. The receptors originated from a male donor in good health and CMV-seronegative.

This clone has only one observation. J is TRBJ1-6 and V is TRBV18; TRBD1 matches 10 bases. CDR3 length: 14 residues. Germline V gene lookup returns CDR1 KGHSH and CDR2 LQKENI. Trimming took 5 bases from V and 10 from J; bases not matched to a gene: 5. CDR3 protein: CASSAGQGDSPLHF. The DNA for the CDR3 is TGTGCCAGCTCAGCAGGACAGGGGGACTCACCCCTCCACTTT.

The chain couples TRBV2 to TRBJ2-5; no definite D call. CDR1 and CDR2 (germline): SNHLY, FYNNEI. The ends were cut back, 8 bases at V and 2 bases at J, with 15 bases in the middle. The CDR3 covers 14 residues. As DNA, the CDR3 is TGTGCCAGCGCTTTGGTCAGGCGACAAGAGACCCAGTACTTC. Its translation is CASALVRRQETQYF. Using reference TRBV2 and TRBJ2-5 for the parts outside the CDR3, the full variable domain is EPEVTQTPSHQVTQMGQEVILRCVPISNHLYFYWYRQILGQKVEFLVSFYNNEISEKSEIFDDQFSVERPDGSNFTLKIRSTKLEDSAMYFCASALVRRQETQYFGPGTRLLVL.

This clone was recorded a few times. The J gene is TRBJ1-1, the V gene TRBV5-6; a weak D match, TRBD1 (6 bases). V was clipped by 4 bases and J by 0 bases, with 10 bases between them. The CDR3 loop spans 14 amino acids. Per germline, CDR1 SGHDT and CDR2 YYEEEE. CDR3 sequence (DNA): TGTGCCAGCAGCCTACAGGGCATGAACACTGAAGCTTTCTTT. Protein product: CASSLQGMNTEAFF.

This chain links TRBV5-1 with TRBJ2-7; 9 bases are shared with TRBD1. This CDR3 has 14 residues. CDR1 is SGHRS, CDR2 YFSETQ, per germline. J gave up 7 bases and V 5 bases, and 10 bases lay outside the gene matches. This chain's CDR3 is CASSPGTGRGEQYF. The CDR3 DNA sequence: TGCGCCAGCAGTCCCGGGACAGGGAGGGGAGAGCAGTACTTC.

The rearrangement links TRBV10-2 to TRBJ2-7; possibly TRBD2 for D (5 bases). The CDR3 totals 14 residues. In germline, CDR1 is WSHSY, CDR2 SAAADI. V dropped 7 bases and J dropped 0 bases, with 13 bases sitting between them. CDR3: CASTIIRDSYEQYF. The CDR3 DNA follows: TGCGCCAGCACCATAATCCGGGACTCCTACGAGCAGTACTTC.

The chain couples TRBV27 to TRBJ2-1; 9 nucleotides match TRBD1. V lost 6 bases, J lost 2 bases, and 8 bases stayed unmatched. CDR3 length: 16 residues. Germline CDR1 is MNHEY and CDR2 is SMNVEV (reference sequence). The CDR3 bases are TGTGCCAGCAGCGCACCGAACAGGGGGCCCTACAATGAGCAGTTCTTC. Its translation is CASSAPNRGPYNEQFF.

The J gene is TRBJ1-4, the V gene TRBV18; 8 nucleotides match TRBD1. The V gene end was trimmed by 4 bases and the J gene end by 3 bases; junction bases not matched to a gene: 4. Germline lookup yields CDR1 KGHSH and CDR2 LQKENI. The CDR3 has 15 residues. The CDR3 region has the DNA TGTGCCAGCTCACTCGGACAGGGTTCTAATGAAAAACTGTTTTTT. This encodes CASSLGQGSNEKLFF.

J is TRBJ1-4 and V is TRBV30; D possibly corresponds to TRBD1 (5 bases). This CDR3 region has 14 residues. V lost 0 bases, J lost 8 bases, and 13 bases lay in between. Germline CDR1 is GTSNPN and CDR2 is SVGIG (reference sequence). In DNA, the CDR3 is TGTGCCTGGAGTGTATCAGGGACTGGGGAAAAACTGTTTTTT. It specifies CAWSVSGTGEKLFF.

This clone has just one count. The V call is TRBV18, the J call TRBJ2-5; TRBD2 is a possible D gene (6 bases). Germline V gene sequence: CDR1 KGHSH, CDR2 LQKENI. CDR3 length: 14 amino acids. Trimming cost V 3 bases and J 7 bases, with 15 bases left between them. The DNA for the CDR3 is TGTGCCAGCTCACCCCCGGGAGAGCCAGGGACCCAGTACTTC. Its translation: CASSPPGEPGTQYF.

This clone has a handful of counts. The chain links TRBV10-3 to TRBJ2-2; the match to TRBD1 covers 11 bases. Losses at the gene ends were 3 bases for V and 3 bases for J; bases not matched to a gene: 6. The CDR3 has 17 amino acids. The V gene's germline CDR1 is ENHRY and CDR2 SYGVKD. The CDR3 sequence: CAISDRPGQGDTGELFF. CDR3 sequence (DNA): TGTGCCATCAGTGATCGACCGGGACAGGGGGACACCGGGGAGCTGTTTTTT.

This clone occurred a few times. The chain joins TRBV2 to TRBJ1-3; D call uncertain. The CDR3 covers 16 residues. The V end lost 7 bases, the J end lost 4 bases, and 20 bases lay between the germline ends. Germline-derived CDR1 and CDR2 are SNHLY and FYNNEI. In DNA form, the CDR3 reads TGTGCCAGCAAGAACGGTTTAGTTTTGCGGGGAAACACCATATATTTT. Encoded protein: CASKNGLVLRGNTIYF.

For this clone: Within the sample, other DNA sequences also encode this same CDR3. CDR3 sequence (DNA): TGTGCCAGCAGCTTAGGACATTCGAACACTGAAGCTTTCTTT. Translation: CASSLGHSNTEAFF. The rearrangement uses TRBV13 and TRBJ1-1; D is ambiguous. Germline CDR1 is PRHDT and CDR2 is FYEKMQ (reference sequence). The ends were cut back, 0 bases at V and 1 base at J, with 6 bases in the middle. The CDR3 loop spans 14 amino acids.

This clone was seen more than once but under ten times. CDR3 nucleotides: TGTGCCAGTGCCTGGGGAGACACTGAAGCTTTCTTT. Translation gives CASAWGDTEAFF. V gene TRBV25-1 combines with J gene TRBJ1-1; D is unresolved. The CDR3 covers 12 residues. With 9 bases removed from V and 3 bases from J, the gap between germline ends came to 11 bases. The V gene's germline CDR1 is MGHDK and CDR2 SYGVNS.

This clone was detected once. The V and J genes are TRBV5-1 and TRBJ2-7, with 7 positions matching TRBD1. Looked up from germline, CDR1 is SGHRS and CDR2 is YFSETQ. Trimming cost V 2 bases and J 3 bases; bases outside gene matches: 5. This CDR3 is built from 14 residues. The CDR3 nucleotides are TGCGCCAGCAGCTTCCAGGGACAGAACTACGAGCAGTACTTC. This gives the protein CASSFQGQNYEQYF. The full variable domain, its missing parts supplied by reference TRBV5-1 and TRBJ2-7, is KAGVTQTPRYLIKTRGQQVTLSCSPISGHRSVSWYQQTPGQGLQFLFEYFSETQRNKGNFPGRFSGRQFSNSRSEMNVSTLELGDSALYLCASSFQGQNYEQYFGPGTRLTVT.

On this clone itself: The same CDR3 arises from other DNA sequences in this sample as well. This chain joins TRBV7-9 and TRBJ2-5, with D uncertain. The CDR3 spans 11 residues. Germline V gene data show CDR1 as SEHNR and CDR2 as FQNEAQ (reference sequence). Trimming left V 4 bases short and J 5 bases short, with 5 bases between. CDR3 loop: CASSSRETQYF. The CDR3 DNA sequence: TGTGCCAGCAGCTCCAGGGAGACCCAGTACTTC.

V is TRBV6-1 and J is TRBJ2-5; perhaps TRBD1 as D (7 bases). With the DNA end fitting TRBJ2-7 better, the J assignment may be wrong. The CDR3 is made up of 15 amino acids. The germline gives CDR1 MNHNS, CDR2 SASEGT. The CDR3 coding sequence is TGTGCCAGCAGTGATTGGGGGGACAGAACCTACGAGCAGTACTTC. This gives the protein CASSDWGDRTYEQYF.

V is TRBV9 and J is TRBJ2-2; D unclear. The V end lost 6 bases, the J end lost 0 bases, and 15 bases lay between the germline ends. Looked up from germline, CDR1 is SGDLS and CDR2 is YYNGEE. CDR3 length: 16 amino acids. CDR3 bases: TGTGCCAGCAACTCTGCGACTGGTTCGAACACCGGGGAGCTGTTTTTT. Protein sequence: CASNSATGSNTGELFF.

A few counts support this clone. The rearrangement joins TRBV14 to TRBJ2-7, with 11 bases aligning to TRBD2. The CDR3 is made up of 16 amino acids. The germline V gene has CDR1 SGHDN and CDR2 FVKESK. J lost 6 bases, V lost 0 bases, and 7 bases had no gene match. CDR3 sequence: CASSQDLLAGGREQYF. In nucleotides, the CDR3 is TGTGCCAGCAGCCAAGATCTTCTAGCGGGAGGCCGCGAGCAGTACTTC.

The V gene is TRBV5-6, the J gene TRBJ2-5; TRBD2 is a possible D gene (5 bases). CDR1 is SGHDT, CDR2 YYEEEE, per germline. CDR3 size: 14 residues. Trimming cost V 1 base and J 3 bases, with 10 bases left between them. CDR3 residues: CASSLFDGEETQYF. DNA of the CDR3: TGTGCCAGCAGCTTGTTCGACGGGGAAGAGACCCAGTACTTC.